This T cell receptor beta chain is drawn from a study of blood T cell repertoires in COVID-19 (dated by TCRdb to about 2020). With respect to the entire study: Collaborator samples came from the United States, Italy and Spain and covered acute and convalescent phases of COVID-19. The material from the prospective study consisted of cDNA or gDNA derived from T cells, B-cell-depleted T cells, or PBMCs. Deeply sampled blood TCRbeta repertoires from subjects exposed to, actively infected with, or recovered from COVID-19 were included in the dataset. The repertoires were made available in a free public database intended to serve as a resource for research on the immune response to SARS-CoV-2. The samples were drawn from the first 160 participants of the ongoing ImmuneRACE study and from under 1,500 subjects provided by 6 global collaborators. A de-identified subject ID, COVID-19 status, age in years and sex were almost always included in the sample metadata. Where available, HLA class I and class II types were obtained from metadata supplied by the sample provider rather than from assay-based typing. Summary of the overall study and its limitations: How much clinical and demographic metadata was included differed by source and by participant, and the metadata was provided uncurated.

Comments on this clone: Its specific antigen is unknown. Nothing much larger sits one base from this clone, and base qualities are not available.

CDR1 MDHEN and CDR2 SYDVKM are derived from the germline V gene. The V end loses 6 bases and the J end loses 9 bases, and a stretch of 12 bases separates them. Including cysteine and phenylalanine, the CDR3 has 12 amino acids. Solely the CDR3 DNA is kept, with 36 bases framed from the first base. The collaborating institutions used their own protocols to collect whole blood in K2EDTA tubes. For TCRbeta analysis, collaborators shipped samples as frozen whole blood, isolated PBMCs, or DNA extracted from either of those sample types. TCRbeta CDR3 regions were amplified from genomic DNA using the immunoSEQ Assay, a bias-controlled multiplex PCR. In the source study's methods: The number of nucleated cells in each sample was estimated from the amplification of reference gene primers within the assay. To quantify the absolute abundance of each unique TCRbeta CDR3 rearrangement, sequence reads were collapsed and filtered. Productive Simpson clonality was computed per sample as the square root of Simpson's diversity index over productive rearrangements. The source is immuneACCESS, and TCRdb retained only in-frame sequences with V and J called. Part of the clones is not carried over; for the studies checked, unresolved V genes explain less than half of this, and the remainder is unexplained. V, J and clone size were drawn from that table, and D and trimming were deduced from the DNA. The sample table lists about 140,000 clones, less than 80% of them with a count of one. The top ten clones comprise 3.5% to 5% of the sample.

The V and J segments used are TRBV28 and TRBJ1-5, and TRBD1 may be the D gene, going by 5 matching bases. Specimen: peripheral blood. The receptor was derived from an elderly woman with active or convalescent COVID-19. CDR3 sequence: CASSATGRPQHF. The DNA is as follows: TGTGCCAGCAGCGCAACAGGCAGGCCCCAGCATTTT.